This T cell receptor beta chain originates from a study of shared clonotypes between healthy human individuals (dated by TCRdb to between 2020 and 2021). Some background on the complete study: The cohort included three men and a couple of women between 18 and 49 years of age. Blood TCR repertoires of a handful of healthy adults were deeply sequenced to estimate repertoire size and the extent of clonotype sharing between individuals. To increase sequencing depth and limit assay-specific biases, different laboratories used diverse techniques to prepare libraries and sequence TCR repertoires. Between about 0.8 and 8.9 billion PBMCs per donor were obtained by leukapheresis. Study-level results and caveats: Because the study included only a small number of donors, the genetic and exposure-history diversity represented was limited. Sampling was restricted to blood, and TCR repertoires in tissue are likely to differ from TCR repertoires in blood. Pairwise subsampling led to the expectation that sequencing depth would affect the degree of clonotype sharing among donors.

Healthy HIV-negative adults with no recently reported acute infections or vaccinations were included as donors. Every donor was a Caucasian adult residing in Nashville, Tennessee, USA. For unsorted samples, roughly 91 million PBMCs were counted, and genomic DNA was extracted using the QIAamp DNA Blood Mini kit. Blood was collected by leukapheresis, and PBMCs were isolated by Ficoll-Histopaque density gradient centrifugation and then cryopreserved in liquid nitrogen vapor phase. Using the deep immunoSEQ assay, TCR CDR3 regions were amplified from genomic DNA by multiplex PCR. For each cell subset, the extracted genomic DNA was distributed evenly across all wells of several immunoSEQ 96-well plates, and each plate served as one replicate. For unsorted PBMC, around 310 ng of genomic DNA, equivalent to around 30,000 T cell genomes, went into each replicate PCR. Genomic DNA from unsorted PBMC was sequenced over ten immunoSEQ deep assay plates. The purified libraries were quantified using a Qubit 3.0 fluorometer, sized with a Bioanalyzer 2100, and then quantified again using the KAPA Library Quantification kit. Each immunoSEQ 96-well plate was sequenced on its own single-read 150-cycle Illumina NextSeq 550 flow cell. In the source study's methods: Because only junctional sequences without quality scores were contained in the immunoSEQ output, filtering matching that applied to full-length reads could not be performed. To assign V/J genes and CDR3, sequences were annotated using PyIR, a Python wrapper for IgBLAST v1.9, with IMGT germline references. Reads were removed for weak V/J assignments (E-value above 1e-6), missing CDR3, stop codons, out-of-frame junctions, or ambiguous translated residues. V3J clonotypes were defined by identical inferred V gene, J gene, and CDR3 amino acid sequence. To compute the percentage overlap between repertoires, the number of shared unique clonotypes was divided by the size of the smaller repertoire. Repertoire richness was assessed with RTK rarefaction, the Chao1 estimator, and Recon v2.1 estimates of unobserved clonotypes. TCRdb took this table from immuneACCESS and kept in-frame rearrangements with V and J called. Such tables lack part of the clones; where checked against another copy, unresolved V genes explain under half of the gap, and the rest is unexplained. V and J calls and clone size are copied from that table; D and trimming were computed from the DNA. The sample table contains about 450,000 clones; only one count was recorded for 79% of them. The ten largest make up 12% of the sample.

In the case of this clone: Its antigen is still unknown. Qualities for individual bases were not recorded, and no much larger clone is one base off.

Its CDR3 holds 15 amino acids, cysteine through phenylalanine. Left in the record is the CDR3 DNA by itself, 45 bases read in frame from the first base. Sequences LNHDA (CDR1) and SQIVND (CDR2) are obtained from the germline V gene (reference sequence). At the junction V is shortened by 9 bases and J by 0 bases, with 15 bases in between. Recombination connected TRBV19 to TRBJ2-1; TRBD2 is a weak D gene call, 5 bases matching. This sequence originates from a middle-aged woman in good health. Some clones in this sample may be carry-over from other donors' samples. Sequenced sample: PBMCs. The CDR3 corresponds to CASSHDYSSYNEQFF. Here is the DNA: TGTGCCAGCAGTCATGACTATAGCTCCTACAATGAGCAGTTCTTC.